Below, 23 T cell receptor beta chains from the same sample are listed, as sequenced in a study of blood T cell repertoires in COVID-19. Data came from immunoSEQ multiplex PCR; TCRdb stores just in-frame clones and leaves some out. The sample shows 150,000 to 180,000 clones, 75% to 85% of them seen only once. The source material was peripheral blood. The receptors derive from an older woman with COVID-19, enrolled during active disease.

A few counts support this clone. This chain's CDR3 is CASSWSFGGQETQYF. As DNA, the CDR3 is TGTGCCAGTAGTTGGAGTTTTGGAGGTCAAGAGACCCAGTACTTC. V gene TRBV19 combines with J gene TRBJ2-5, with D tentatively TRBD2 (5 bases). This CDR3 is built from 15 residues. Trimming took 5 bases from V and 2 from J, leaving 15 bases between them. Germline CDR1 reads LNHDA; CDR2 reads SQIVND (reference sequence).

The chain couples TRBV5-1 to TRBJ1-4; D perhaps matches TRBD1 (6 bases). Germline V gene data show CDR1 as SGHRS and CDR2 as YFSETQ. The CDR3 length is 15 residues. V was clipped by 5 bases and J by 0 bases, with 11 bases between them. The DNA of the CDR3 is TGCGCCAGCAGATCCGGACAGTCAACTAATGAAAAACTGTTTTTT. This encodes CASRSGQSTNEKLFF.

V is TRBV6-1 and J is TRBJ1-6, with TRBD1 matching over 7 bases. Germline V gene data show CDR1 as MNHNS and CDR2 as SASEGT. The CDR3 has 16 amino acids. The ends lost 4 bases at V and 6 bases at J; junction bases unmatched: 9. CDR3 residues: CASSVGQAPSNSPLHF. The CDR3, as DNA: TGTGCCAGCAGTGTCGGACAGGCGCCTTCTAATTCACCCCTCCACTTT.

In this sample, this clone turned up a few times. This sequence joins TRBV24-1 and TRBJ2-5, with 7 bases fitting TRBD2. Trimming took 3 bases from V and 4 from J; bases not matched to a gene: 13. Germline V lookup: CDR1 KGHDR, CDR2 SFDVKD. The CDR3 has 17 residues. CDR3 DNA: TGTGCCACCAGTGATCCCGTGGGAGGGACGGGGGGAGAGACCCAGTACTTC. Amino acids: CATSDPVGGTGGETQYF.

V is TRBV20-1 and J is TRBJ2-5; no definite D call. V lost 3 bases and J 2 bases, leaving 16 bases between the germline ends. The CDR3 runs to 15 residues. CDR1 is DFQATT and CDR2 is SNEGSKA in the germline V gene (reference sequence). This chain's CDR3 is CSASRYVAVQETQYF. The CDR3 region has the DNA TGCAGTGCTAGTCGGTACGTTGCGGTACAAGAGACCCAGTACTTC.

The chain links TRBV3-1 (or the pseudogene TRBV3-2) to TRBJ1-3; no clear D gene. CDR1 and CDR2 from the germline V gene are LGHDT and YNNKEL (reference sequence). The CDR3 is made up of 16 amino acids. Trimming pared 1 base from V and 3 bases from J, leaving 13 bases between. CDR3 loop: CASSQGPLFYGNTIYF. CDR3 sequence (DNA): TGTGCCAGCAGCCAAGGGCCGCTGTTTTATGGAAACACCATATATTTT.

The chain is built from TRBV3-1 (or the pseudogene TRBV3-2) and TRBJ1-1; D gene uncertain. The CDR3 loop spans 14 amino acids. Germline values: CDR1 LGHDT, CDR2 YNNKEL (reference sequence). The V gene lost 1 base and the J gene lost 3 bases, with 9 bases spanning the gap. The CDR3 DNA follows: TGTGCCAGCAGCCAAGGGCGAGGATACACTGAAGCTTTCTTT. Residues: CASSQGRGYTEAFF.

The V gene is TRBV30, the J gene TRBJ1-4; D perhaps matches TRBD1 (6 bases). Trimming removed 0 bases from V and 4 bases from J, with 18 bases in between. CDR3 length: 17 amino acids. Germline CDR1 reads GTSNPN; CDR2 reads SVGIG (reference sequence). DNA for the CDR3: TGTGCCTGGAGTGTACTAACCCTCACAGGGAATAATGAAAAACTGTTTTTT. It encodes CAWSVLTLTGNNEKLFF.

The rearrangement links TRBV6-6 to TRBJ1-2; D remains unclear. Germline loops: CDR1 MNHNY, CDR2 SVGAGI (reference sequence). Between the trimmed V and J ends, which lost 3 bases and 8 bases, there was a span of 4 bases. This CDR3 region has 10 residues. CDR3 residues: CASSYEGYTF. CDR3 nucleotide sequence: TGTGCCAGCAGTTATGAGGGCTACACCTTC.

V gene TRBV5-1 combines with J gene TRBJ2-1, with D tentatively TRBD2 (6 bases). Per the germline V gene, CDR1 is SGHRS and CDR2 is YFSETQ. V lost 2 bases to trimming and J lost 6 bases, with 12 bases between them. The CDR3 is 14 residues long. For the CDR3, the DNA is TGCGCCAGCAGCTTTGGACTAACGGGCAATGAGCAGTTCTTC. Protein product: CASSFGLTGNEQFF.

This clone was seen a single time. V usage is TRBV7-9 and J usage is TRBJ1-1; D call uncertain. Trimming shortened V by 6 bases and J by 1 base, and 9 bases separated the two germline ends. This CDR3 is 13 amino acids long. CDR1 SEHNR and CDR2 FQNEAQ come from the germline V gene (reference sequence). CDR3 loop: CASSRDWNTEAFF. The CDR3 nucleotides are TGTGCCAGCAGTCGGGATTGGAACACTGAAGCTTTCTTT.

This sequence joins TRBV27 and TRBJ2-7; tentatively, D is TRBD2 (5 bases). This CDR3 comprises 11 residues. V lost 10 bases, J lost 4 bases, and 11 bases lay in between. The germline V gene encodes CDR1 MNHEY and CDR2 SMNVEV (reference sequence). The CDR3: CAISSGYEQYF. The CDR3 bases are TGTGCCATCTCATCGGGGTACGAGCAGTACTTC.

J is TRBJ1-2 and V is TRBV7-2; D remains unclear. Trimming removed 4 bases from V and 0 bases from J, with 6 bases in between. CDR1 is SGHTA and CDR2 is FQGNSA in the germline V gene. The CDR3 contains 13 residues. CDR3 residues: CASSSRANYGYTF. Here the CDR3 DNA reads TGTGCCAGCAGCTCACGAGCTAACTATGGCTACACCTTC. Full variable domain (remainder filled in from reference TRBV7-2 and TRBJ1-2): GAGVSQSPSNKVTEKGKDVELRCDPISGHTALYWYRQSLGQGLEFLIYFQGNSAPDKSGLPSDRFSAERTGGSVSTLTIQRTQQEDSAVYLCASSSRANYGYTFGSGTRLTVV.

This clone has more than one count but fewer than ten. V usage is TRBV12-5 and J usage is TRBJ1-5; a weak D match, TRBD1 (5 bases). Trimming shortened V by 5 bases and J by 5 bases, and 19 bases separated the two germline ends. Germline V gene lookup returns CDR1 LGHNT and CDR2 FRNRAP. This CDR3 has 16 amino acids. CDR3 sequence: CASGPWPGDGDQPQHF. The CDR3 DNA follows: TGTGCTAGTGGTCCCTGGCCGGGGGACGGCGATCAGCCCCAGCATTTT.

A few counts support this clone. The chain is built from TRBV7-9 and TRBJ2-1; 14 nucleotides agree with TRBD2. The V gene's germline CDR1 is SEHNR and CDR2 FQNEAQ (reference sequence). The CDR3 loop spans 16 amino acids. The V and J ends lost 0 bases and 12 bases, in that order; junction bases with no gene match: 7. CDR3 protein: CASSLAGTSGSLWQFF. For the CDR3, the DNA is TGTGCCAGCAGCTTAGCCGGGACTAGCGGGAGTTTGTGGCAGTTCTTC.

The gene calls are TRBV3-1 (or the pseudogene TRBV3-2) and TRBJ1-3, with no clear D. Per germline, CDR1 LGHDT and CDR2 YNNKEL (reference sequence). V was trimmed by 0 bases and J by 0 bases, leaving 3 bases between them. The CDR3 has 14 amino acids. For the CDR3, the DNA is TGTGCCAGCAGCCAAGACTACTCTGGAAACACCATATATTTT. This translates into CASSQDYSGNTIYF.

J is TRBJ2-1 and V is TRBV7-3; D is possibly TRBD1 (5 bases). The V end lost 5 bases, the J end lost 4 bases, and 9 bases lay between the germline ends. The CDR3 is made up of 13 amino acids. Germline V gene data show CDR1 as SGHTA and CDR2 as FQGTGA. The CDR3 DNA sequence: TGTGCCAGCAGCAGAAAGGGGTACAATGAGCAGTTCTTC. Protein sequence: CASSRKGYNEQFF.

The J gene is TRBJ2-5, the V gene TRBV3-1 (or the pseudogene TRBV3-2); a weak D match, TRBD2 (5 bases). Germline loops: CDR1 LGHDT, CDR2 YNNKEL (reference sequence). The CDR3 is 14 amino acids. The V end was cut by 2 bases, the J end by 4 bases, with 11 bases between. The CDR3 DNA reads as TGTGCCAGCAGCCAACTCCGGGGAGCAGAGACCCAGTACTTC. Translation: CASSQLRGAETQYF.

The V gene is TRBV7-3, the J gene TRBJ1-2; D gene ambiguous. Trimming took off 1 base at V and 6 bases at J, with 9 bases between the two ends. Germline lookup yields CDR1 SGHTA and CDR2 FQGTGA. CDR3 length equals 13 residues. CDR3 nucleotides: TGTGCCAGCAGCTTAATGGCCGGGGATGGCTACACCTTC. Protein sequence: CASSLMAGDGYTF.

With regard to this clone: Different DNA sequences within this sample yield the same CDR3. The chain carries TRBV5-1 and TRBJ1-4; D may be TRBD1 (5 bases). The CDR3 consists of 14 residues. In germline, CDR1 is SGHRS, CDR2 YFSETQ. Trimming shortened V by 0 bases and J by 4 bases, and 7 bases separated the two germline ends. The chain's CDR3 is CASSLGQGNEKLFF. DNA for the CDR3: TGCGCCAGCAGCTTGGGCCAGGGTAATGAAAAACTGTTTTTT.

The rearrangement joins TRBV18 to TRBJ1-1; D ambiguous. In germline, CDR1 is KGHSH, CDR2 LQKENI. This CDR3 has 12 amino acids. Trimming shortened V by 2 bases and J by 5 bases, and 6 bases separated the two germline ends. The CDR3 sequence: CASSPERTEAFF. CDR3 DNA: TGTGCCAGCTCACCAGAGAGAACTGAAGCTTTCTTT.

This chain joins TRBV5-1 and TRBJ2-3; 9 bases line up with TRBD1. This CDR3 has 18 residues. The germline gives CDR1 SGHRS, CDR2 YFSETQ. V gave up 0 bases and J gave up 3 bases; unmatched junction bases: 11. The DNA for the CDR3 is TGCGCCAGCAGCTTGGTGGGGACAGGGCTCGGAGCGACAGATACGCAGTATTTT. Protein sequence: CASSLVGTGLGATDTQYF.

The chain links TRBV6-1 to TRBJ1-1, with D unclear. There are 12 residues in the CDR3. Germline V gene lookup returns CDR1 MNHNS and CDR2 SASEGT. V lost 2 bases and J lost 8, with 9 bases in between. CDR3 in DNA: TGTGCCAGCAGTGAAATGGCCAGGGAAGCTTTCTTT. Translation gives CASSEMAREAFF.